This passage covers 23 T cell receptor beta chains from one sample sequenced in a study of cytomegalovirus exposure and HLA in healthy donors. 13 Jbeta primers and 60 Vbeta primers were used for the PCR. Profiling relied on immunoSEQ multiplex PCR, and the TCRdb table lists in-frame clones only, not all of them. The table lists roughly 200,000 clones, around nine tenths of them singletons. Specimen: PBMCs. Receptors originate from a woman aged 18-30 years in good health and CMV-seronegative.

The genes are TRBV2 and TRBJ2-7; unclear D gene. Germline V gene lookup returns CDR1 SNHLY and CDR2 FYNNEI. The CDR3 is 13 residues long. The germline V and J ends were trimmed by 3 bases and 3 bases, with 9 bases remaining between them. The CDR3 loop is CASSDTIVYEQYF. The CDR3 DNA follows: TGTGCCAGCAGTGATACTATAGTCTACGAGCAGTACTTC.

This chain connects TRBV7-9 to TRBJ1-2, with TRBD1 matching over 7 bases. After removal of 1 base from V and 0 bases from J, the junction contained 2 bases not matched to a gene. The CDR3 has 15 residues. Per germline, CDR1 SEHNR and CDR2 FQNEAQ (reference sequence). The CDR3 coding sequence is TGTGCCAGCAGCTTAGGGACAGGAGCTAACTATGGCTACACCTTC. Amino acids: CASSLGTGANYGYTF.

The V gene is TRBV2, the J gene TRBJ2-1, with a possible D match to TRBD1 (5 bases). V shed 8 bases and J shed 5 bases, with 16 bases lying between them. CDR3 size: 14 residues. Germline V gene data show CDR1 as SNHLY and CDR2 as FYNNEI. CDR3 coding DNA: TGTGCCAGCTTAAGACAGCCCCCAAACAATGAGCAGTTCTTC. Protein sequence: CASLRQPPNNEQFF.

V usage is TRBV6-6 and J usage is TRBJ2-5, with D hard to call. Per germline, CDR1 MNHNY and CDR2 SVGAGI (reference sequence). The CDR3 has 14 residues. V was pared by 2 bases and J by 1 base, with 8 bases between. The DNA of the CDR3 is TGTGCCAGCAGTTACAGACATTCCCAAGAGACCCAGTACTTC. This codes for CASSYRHSQETQYF.

In regard to this clone: Other DNA sequences from this sample encode an identical CDR3 as well. The chain combines TRBV19 with TRBJ1-2, with TRBD1 matching 7 bases. The CDR3 covers 16 residues. From germline, CDR1 is LNHDA and CDR2 SQIVND (reference sequence). With V trimmed by 8 bases and J by 3 bases, 15 bases remained unmatched. As DNA, the CDR3 is TGTGCCAGTCGCGCACTGGGACAGAGCTTAGACTATGGCTACACCTTC. This translates into CASRALGQSLDYGYTF.

The chain uses TRBV4-1 and TRBJ1-2, with no clear D. The CDR3 is 15 residues long. Germline loops: CDR1 MGHRA, CDR2 YSYEKL. Trimming stripped 1 base from V and 0 bases from J, with 9 bases between. The CDR3 DNA sequence: TGCGCCAGCAGCCAAGTGAGGGTAACTAACTATGGCTACACCTTC. This translates into CASSQVRVTNYGYTF.

This clone is a singleton in its sample. The CDR3 protein is CASSLPNTDTQYF. The CDR3 DNA reads as TGTGCCAGCAGCCTACCAAACACAGATACGCAGTATTTT. The rearrangement uses TRBV5-4 and TRBJ2-3; D is undetermined. The CDR3 is 13 amino acids. V lost 4 bases and J lost 2, with 8 bases in between. Germline lookup yields CDR1 SGHNT and CDR2 YYREEE (reference sequence).

The chain combines TRBV11-2 with TRBJ2-1; D is perhaps TRBD2 (6 bases). V was cut by 3 bases and J by 12 bases, with 18 bases left in between. Germline loops: CDR1 SGHAT, CDR2 FQNNGV. The CDR3 is 14 amino acids. The CDR3 bases are TGTGCCAGCAGCTTGAAACCGGGGGACGGGGGGCAGTTCTTC. Protein product: CASSLKPGDGGQFF. Together with reference TRBV11-2 and TRBJ2-1, the CDR3 gives the full variable domain: EAGVAQSPRYKIIEKRQSVAFWCNPISGHATLYWYQQILGQGPKLLIQFQNNGVVDDSQLPKDRFSAERLKGVDSTLKIQPAKLEDSAVYLCASSLKPGDGGQFFGPGTRLTVL.

This chain links TRBV25-1 with TRBJ2-3; D is ambiguous. V was trimmed by 5 bases and J by 5 bases, leaving 8 bases between them. Looked up from germline, CDR1 is MGHDK and CDR2 is SYGVNS. The CDR3 consists of 12 residues. The CDR3 loop is CASSTGGDTQYF. In nucleotides, the CDR3 is TGTGCCAGCAGTACCGGTGGAGATACGCAGTATTTT.

The CDR3 spells CSVEEAQSGGRAGYTF. In DNA, the CDR3 is TGCAGCGTTGAAGAAGCGCAGTCAGGGGGCAGGGCTGGCTACACCTTC. The J gene is TRBJ1-2, the V gene TRBV29-1; TRBD1 matches at 8 bases. This CDR3 has 16 amino acids. With 0 bases clipped from V and 7 bases from J, the junction kept 13 bases outside the gene matches. Germline CDR1 and CDR2: SQVTM and ANQGSEA.

The chain uses TRBV11-2 and TRBJ2-1; D perhaps matches TRBD1 (6 bases). Germline-derived CDR1 and CDR2 are SGHAT and FQNNGV. The V end lost 0 bases, the J end lost 12 bases, and 15 bases lay between the germline ends. This CDR3 comprises 14 residues. CDR3 sequence (DNA): TGTGCCAGCAGCTTAGATCTGAGGGACATGGTGCAGTTCTTC. Protein sequence: CASSLDLRDMVQFF. The whole variable domain, filled in from reference TRBV11-2 and TRBJ2-1, reads EAGVAQSPRYKIIEKRQSVAFWCNPISGHATLYWYQQILGQGPKLLIQFQNNGVVDDSQLPKDRFSAERLKGVDSTLKIQPAKLEDSAVYLCASSLDLRDMVQFFGPGTRLTVL.

Of note for this clone: The sample has other DNA sequences that encode this CDR3 too. The rearrangement joins TRBV10-1 to TRBJ1-2, with D perhaps TRBD1 (6 bases). Trimming took 2 bases from V and 2 from J, leaving 6 bases between them. The CDR3 is 13 amino acids. Looked up from germline, CDR1 is WNHNN and CDR2 is SYGVQD (reference sequence). CDR3 coding DNA: TGCGCCAGCAGTGAGACAGGGAACTATGGCTACACCTTC. Residues: CASSETGNYGYTF.

This clone was picked up one time. This chain's CDR3 is CASKSDSWEKLFF. For the CDR3, the DNA is TGTGCCAGTAAATCGGACAGCTGGGAAAAACTGTTTTTT. The chain uses TRBV19 and TRBJ1-4, with D perhaps TRBD1 (6 bases). Trimming removed 7 bases from V and 8 bases from J, with 14 bases in between. The germline gives CDR1 LNHDA, CDR2 SQIVND (reference sequence). The CDR3 runs to 13 residues.

V gene TRBV27 combines with J gene TRBJ2-1; D not certain. The CDR3 has 15 residues. The ends were cut back, 6 bases at V and 0 bases at J, with 12 bases in the middle. Germline V gene data show CDR1 as MNHEY and CDR2 as SMNVEV (reference sequence). CDR3 coding DNA: TGTGCCAGCAGATTAGCCGATAGCTCCTACAATGAGCAGTTCTTC. Translated: CASRLADSSYNEQFF.

This clone has just one count. This chain uses TRBV14 with TRBJ1-1, with a weak D call TRBD1 (5 bases). The CDR3 is 15 amino acids. V shed 0 bases and J shed 3 bases, with 11 bases lying between them. Germline loops: CDR1 SGHDN, CDR2 FVKESK. The CDR3 nucleotides read TGTGCCAGCAGCCAAGATGTCCGGGGGGACACTGAAGCTTTCTTT. It encodes CASSQDVRGDTEAFF.

The chain recombines TRBV11-2 with TRBJ2-7; the match to TRBD1 covers 9 bases. Germline CDR1 and CDR2: SGHAT and FQNNGV. The CDR3 is 14 amino acids. The V segment lost 4 bases and the J segment 7 bases; nucleotides outside the gene matches: 8. The CDR3 DNA follows: TGTGCCAGCAGCTCCGAGGGACAGGGAGGAGAGCAGTACTTC. Its protein product is CASSSEGQGGEQYF. Based on the CDR3 plus reference TRBV11-2 and TRBJ2-7, the full variable domain is EAGVAQSPRYKIIEKRQSVAFWCNPISGHATLYWYQQILGQGPKLLIQFQNNGVVDDSQLPKDRFSAERLKGVDSTLKIQPAKLEDSAVYLCASSSEGQGGEQYFGPGTRLTVT.

The chain has TRBV2 and TRBJ2-3; 9 nucleotides line up with TRBD1. The V segment lost 6 bases and the J segment 4 bases; nucleotides outside the gene matches: 8. The CDR3 spans 15 residues. Looked up from germline, CDR1 is SNHLY and CDR2 is FYNNEI. DNA of the CDR3: TGTGCCAGCAGCTCCGGACAGGGGACATCAGATACGCAGTATTTT. Amino acids: CASSSGQGTSDTQYF.

The V and J genes are TRBV5-1 and TRBJ2-5; 10 bases line up with TRBD1. With 7 bases clipped from V and 5 bases from J, the junction kept 11 bases outside the gene matches. Germline CDR1 reads SGHRS; CDR2 reads YFSETQ. The CDR3 has 15 residues. The CDR3 nucleotides read TGCGCCAGCGGACCGGGACAGGGGATTTTGGAGACCCAGTACTTC. As protein: CASGPGQGILETQYF.

The chain recombines TRBV6-5 with TRBJ1-4, with D hard to call. CDR3 length equals 15 residues. Germline-derived CDR1 and CDR2 are MNHEY and SVGAGI. V lost 0 bases to trimming and J lost 2 bases, with 7 bases between them. The CDR3 sequence: CASSYSTPTNEKLFF. CDR3 DNA sequence: TGTGCCAGCAGTTACTCGACACCGACTAATGAAAAACTGTTTTTT.

This chain connects TRBV6-5 to TRBJ2-7; 12 bases align to TRBD1. There are 15 residues in the CDR3. Germline values: CDR1 MNHEY, CDR2 SVGAGI. The junction had 6 bases not matched to a gene; V was cut back by 6 bases and J by 3 bases. CDR3: CASSLGTGGLYEQYF. The CDR3 nucleotides read TGTGCCAGCAGCTTGGGGACAGGGGGCCTCTACGAGCAGTACTTC.

This clone came up once. The junction departs from the called germline gene at one end, perhaps through a read error. The genes are TRBV11-2 and TRBJ2-7; 7 nucleotides align to TRBD1. Germline V lookup: CDR1 SGHAT, CDR2 FQNNGV. The CDR3 covers 13 residues. CDR3 sequence (DNA): TGTGCCGGCAGCCTACAGGGGTACAACGAGCAGTACTTC. Encoded protein: CAGSLQGYNEQYF.

J is TRBJ1-2 and V is TRBV9; 7 bases are a match to TRBD1. This CDR3 comprises 14 residues. Germline CDR1 reads SGDLS; CDR2 reads YYNGEE. The junction had 6 bases not matched to a gene; V was cut back by 0 bases and J by 7 bases. For the CDR3, the DNA is TGTGCCAGCAGCGTAGCTACAGGGGTGGCTGGCTACACCTTC. Protein sequence: CASSVATGVAGYTF.

The CDR3 loop reads CASSYLMDRYNEQFF. As DNA, the CDR3 is TGTGCCAGCAGTTACCTAATGGACAGGTACAATGAGCAGTTCTTC. The chain employs TRBV27 and TRBJ2-1; TRBD1 agrees at 7 bases. The CDR3 is 15 amino acids. Germline loops: CDR1 MNHEY, CDR2 SMNVEV (reference sequence). J lost 4 bases, V lost 4 bases, and 7 bases had no gene match.